Below are 31 T cell receptor beta chains sequenced from a single sample in a study of T cells after yellow fever vaccination. Using its own MiXCR run on the 5' RACE reads, TCRdb lists one record per CDR3 protein. This sample yields 250,000 or so distinct CDR3 sequences, of which approximately 3.5% are seen a single time; roughly a fifth belongs to the top ten. Source: PBMCs, taken 15 days after the yellow fever booster vaccination. Every receptor here comes from a man aged 18 to 35 who received the YFV17D yellow fever vaccine.

The table lists this clonotype with many counts. The chain carries TRBV20-1 and TRBJ2-3; D not resolved. CDR3 length: 13 residues. Looked up from germline, CDR1 is DFQATT and CDR2 is SNEGSKA (reference sequence). V lost 6 bases and J 3 bases, leaving 13 bases between the germline ends. CDR3: CSAILLGTDTQYF. As DNA, the CDR3 is TGCAGTGCCATCCTGTTGGGAACAGATACGCAGTATTTT.

This clonotype was recorded at least ten times. CDR3: CASSLGWGYTEAFF. The CDR3 DNA reads TGTGCCAGCAGCTTAGGCTGGGGGTACACTGAAGCTTTCTTT. The gene calls are TRBV7-2 and TRBJ1-1; D perhaps matches TRBD1 (5 bases). The length of the CDR3 is 14 residues. The V gene's germline CDR1 is SGHTA and CDR2 FQGNSA. V was shortened by 1 base and J by 3 bases, with 9 bases between the two germline ends.

This clonotype was observed at least ten times. CDR3 residues: CACSIVGNTEAFF. The CDR3 coding sequence is TGTGCCTGTTCGATAGTGGGGAACACTGAAGCTTTCTTT. The rearrangement links TRBV12-3 or TRBV12-4 to TRBJ1-1; D unresolved. This CDR3 has 13 residues. V was clipped by 11 bases and J by 1 base, with 14 bases between them.

As regards this clonotype: A read error may explain this, as a much larger clone is one base away. The chain carries TRBV25-1 and TRBJ2-5; D possibly corresponds to TRBD1 (7 bases). Trimming removed 1 base from V and 5 bases from J, with 14 bases in between. Germline V gene sequence: CDR1 MGHDK, CDR2 SYGVNS. This CDR3 spans 15 amino acids. Written as DNA, the CDR3 is TGTGCCAGCAGTGAATGGAGGGGGCTTTGTGAGACCCAGTACTTC. Translating it yields CASSEWRGLCETQYF.

This clonotype was counted a few times. The chain has TRBV6-6 and TRBJ1-2; D unclear. This CDR3 is built from 14 residues. Per the germline V gene, CDR1 is MNHNY and CDR2 is SVGAGI (reference sequence). The V end was cut by 2 bases, the J end by 0 bases, with 7 bases between. This CDR3 reads CASSYARSNYGYTF. CDR3 coding DNA: TGTGCCAGCAGTTACGCGCGCTCTAACTATGGCTACACCTTC.

Ten or more counts support this clonotype. The V gene is TRBV7-2, the J gene TRBJ2-7; 9 bases are a match to TRBD1. This CDR3 is 15 amino acids long. CDR1 and CDR2 from the germline V gene are SGHTA and FQGNSA. The junction had 8 bases not matched to a gene; V was cut back by 4 bases and J by 4 bases. CDR3 protein: CASSWSGTGSYEQYF. CDR3 coding DNA: TGTGCCAGCAGCTGGTCCGGGACAGGGTCATACGAGCAGTACTTC. The full variable domain, rest sourced from reference TRBV7-2 and TRBJ2-7, is GAGVSQSPSNKVTEKGKDVELRCDPISGHTALYWYRQSLGQGLEFLIYFQGNSAPDKSGLPSDRFSAERTGGSVSTLTIQRTQQEDSAVYLCASSWSGTGSYEQYFGPGTRLTVT.

This clonotype was detected a few times. The chain combines TRBV15 with TRBJ2-3; weak D call: TRBD1 (6 bases). Trimming stripped 3 bases from V and 0 bases from J, with 10 bases between. This CDR3 has 15 amino acids. The germline V gene encodes CDR1 LNHNV and CDR2 YYDKDF (reference sequence). The CDR3 DNA is TGTGCCACCAGCAGGGACAGCCCGAGCACAGATACGCAGTATTTT. This codes for CATSRDSPSTDTQYF.

This clonotype was seen only a few times. The J gene is TRBJ1-2, the V gene TRBV21-1. TRBV21-1 is listed as a pseudogene. The CDR3 runs to 14 residues. CDR3 amino acids: CASSKAWQKYGYTF. The CDR3 DNA is TGTGCCAGCAGCAAAGCTTGGCAGAAATATGGCTACACCTTC.

This clonotype was seen many times. The rearrangement uses TRBV20-1 and TRBJ2-3; 8 nucleotides line up with TRBD2. Germline V gene lookup returns CDR1 DFQATT and CDR2 SNEGSKA (reference sequence). The CDR3 runs to 13 residues. J gave up 6 bases and V 2 bases, and 4 bases lay outside the gene matches. In nucleotides, the CDR3 is TGCAGTGCTAGAATAGCGGGGTTTGATACGCAGTATTTT. Protein: CSARIAGFDTQYF.

This clonotype was seen a handful of times. The chain employs TRBV5-1 and TRBJ1-3; D unclear. CDR3 size: 16 residues. The germline V gene encodes CDR1 SGHRS and CDR2 YFSETQ. V lost 0 bases to trimming and J lost 2 bases, with 12 bases between them. Written as DNA, the CDR3 is TGCGCCAGCAGCTTGGCCTCGGGTCCTGCTGGAAACACCATATATTTT. Protein: CASSLASGPAGNTIYF.

The V gene is TRBV5-4, the J gene TRBJ2-7; TRBD1 is a possible D gene (7 bases). Trimming took off 4 bases at V and 7 bases at J, with 21 bases between the two ends. The CDR3 has 15 residues. Looked up from germline, CDR1 is SGHNT and CDR2 is YYREEE (reference sequence). The CDR3 coding sequence is TGTGCCAGCAGCCCACCCGGCAGGGGGGTTGAAGAGCAGTACTTC. The encoded protein is CASSPPGRGVEEQYF.

This clonotype was seen at least ten times. V gene TRBV5-1 combines with J gene TRBJ2-3; D may match TRBD1 or TRBD2 (5 bases each). Trimming took off 0 bases at V and 2 bases at J, with 10 bases between the two ends. The V gene's germline CDR1 is SGHRS and CDR2 YFSETQ. The CDR3 spans 15 residues. The CDR3 DNA is TGCGCCAGCAGCTTGGAACGGGGCCTCACAGATACGCAGTATTTT. The encoded protein is CASSLERGLTDTQYF.

This clonotype was picked up many times. The chain recombines TRBV18 with TRBJ1-1; unclear D gene. The CDR3 runs to 15 residues. Trimming pared 2 bases from V and 0 bases from J, leaving 10 bases between. Germline CDR1 reads KGHSH; CDR2 reads LQKENI. The CDR3 here is CASSPMANLNTEAFF. As DNA, the CDR3 is TGTGCCAGCTCACCAATGGCGAACTTGAACACTGAAGCTTTCTTT.

In its sample, this clonotype was seen many times. The chain joins TRBV3-1 to TRBJ2-1; 7 bases line up with TRBD1. CDR1 and CDR2 from the germline V gene are LGHDT and YNNKEL (reference sequence). Trimming removed 4 bases from V and 6 bases from J; junction bases left unmatched: 12. The CDR3 totals 16 residues. The CDR3 DNA reads as TGTGCCAGCAGCCCCAAGACGGGACAGAAAGTCAATGAGCAGTTCTTC. Amino acids: CASSPKTGQKVNEQFF.

This clonotype was observed at least ten times. The V and J genes are TRBV20-1 and TRBJ2-1; 14 bases fit TRBD2. This CDR3 region has 17 residues. The germline V gene has CDR1 DFQATT and CDR2 SNEGSKA (reference sequence). The J segment lost 1 base and the V segment lost 6 bases, leaving 8 bases of the junction unmatched. CDR3 DNA sequence: TGCAGTGCACACAGGACTAGCGGGGGGCTTTCCTACAATGAGCAGTTCTTC. Amino acid sequence: CSAHRTSGGLSYNEQFF.

The sample holds many counts of this clonotype. The rearrangement uses TRBV12-3 or TRBV12-4 and TRBJ2-7; D remains unclear. The V gene lost 9 bases and the J gene lost 3 bases, with 24 bases spanning the gap. This CDR3 spans 16 amino acids. CDR3: CASPPLGKFGVYEQYV. CDR3 nucleotide sequence: TGTGCCAGTCCACCTTTAGGGAAGTTTGGGGTCTACGAGCAGTACGTC.

At least ten counts were recorded for this clonotype. The chain has TRBV6-2 or TRBV6-3 and TRBJ2-1; D is perhaps TRBD2 (5 bases). This CDR3 has 14 residues. V was clipped by 1 base and J by 7 bases, with 11 bases between them. Germline V gives CDR1 MNHEY, CDR2 SVGEGT. In DNA form, the CDR3 reads TGTGCCAGCAGTTACTTCGGGGTTAGGAATGAGCAGTTCTTC. Its translation is CASSYFGVRNEQFF.

This clonotype was detected ten times or more. The chain employs TRBV6-2 or TRBV6-3 and TRBJ2-7; 10 nucleotides line up with TRBD1. Germline-derived CDR1 and CDR2 are MNHEY and SVGEGT. Germline trimming cut 0 bases from V and 3 bases from J; bases unmatched to any gene: 2. CDR3 size: 15 residues. Here the CDR3 reads CASSYSTGGLYEQYV. The CDR3 coding sequence is TGTGCCAGCAGTTACTCGACAGGGGGCCTCTACGAGCAGTACGTC.

This clonotype was seen at least ten times. V and J are TRBV30 and TRBJ2-2; D remains ambiguous. The germline V gene encodes CDR1 GTSNPN and CDR2 SVGIG (reference sequence). V was shortened by 5 bases and J by 5 bases, with 6 bases between the two germline ends. This CDR3 comprises 11 residues. The CDR3 protein is CAWDLTGELFF. CDR3 coding DNA: TGTGCCTGGGACCTTACCGGGGAGCTGTTTTTT.

The sample holds many counts of this clonotype. V is TRBV10-3 and J is TRBJ2-5; no reliable D call. The CDR3 is 12 residues long. V lost 9 bases and J lost 5, with 13 bases in between. Germline V CDR1 and CDR2: ENHRY, SYGVKD. The CDR3 loop is CAITDRPETQYF. The CDR3 nucleotides are TGTGCCATAACGGACCGGCCGGAGACCCAGTACTTC.

This clonotype was observed many times. The genes are TRBV15 and TRBJ1-5; no definite D call. This CDR3 is built from 16 residues. The V end lost 1 base, the J end lost 0 bases, and 10 bases lay between the germline ends. Germline V gene sequence: CDR1 LNHNV, CDR2 YYDKDF (reference sequence). The CDR3 loop reads CATSRGPSYSNQPQHF. DNA of the CDR3: TGTGCCACCAGCAGAGGCCCTTCCTATAGCAATCAGCCCCAGCATTTT.

This clonotype was observed at least ten times. V usage is TRBV25-1 and J usage is TRBJ2-1; 7 bases match TRBD2. The V segment lost 3 bases and the J segment 5 bases; nucleotides outside the gene matches: 13. CDR3 length: 17 residues. The germline CDR1 and CDR2 sequences are MGHDK and SYGVNS. The CDR3 region has the DNA TGTGCCAGCAGTGAGGGAACTAGCGCTTCGGTGGACAATGAGCAGTTCTTC. It is translated as CASSEGTSASVDNEQFF.

This clonotype came up many times. V and J are TRBV2 and TRBJ2-7; possible D gene TRBD2, 6 bases. Germline V gene lookup returns CDR1 SNHLY and CDR2 FYNNEI. The CDR3 consists of 16 residues. V lost 0 bases to trimming and J lost 3 bases, with 15 bases between them. The CDR3 spells CASSEARRGADYEQYV. In nucleotides, the CDR3 is TGTGCCAGCAGTGAAGCCCGGCGGGGAGCAGACTACGAGCAGTACGTC.

This clonotype has at least ten counts. The rearrangement links TRBV10-3 to TRBJ2-7; no clear D gene. CDR3 size: 12 residues. Deletions cut 4 bases from V and 3 bases from J, with 7 bases between. CDR1 and CDR2 from the germline V gene are ENHRY and SYGVKD. Here the CDR3 reads CAISGDNYEQYV. The CDR3 DNA follows: TGTGCCATCAGTGGCGACAACTACGAGCAGTACGTC.

This clonotype was counted at least ten times. The chain carries TRBV6-1 and TRBJ2-3; weak D call: TRBD2 (7 bases). This CDR3 comprises 16 residues. Germline V gene data show CDR1 as MNHNS and CDR2 as SASEGT. The V end lost 7 bases, the J end lost 2 bases, and 19 bases lay between the germline ends. The CDR3 sequence is CASTLARGGPTDTQYF. The CDR3 DNA sequence: TGTGCCAGCACCTTGGCCCGCGGGGGCCCCACAGATACGCAGTATTTT.

This clonotype was observed at least ten times. The V call is TRBV7-8, the J call TRBJ2-7, with 15 bases lining up with TRBD2. Germline V gene lookup returns CDR1 SGHVS and CDR2 FQNEAQ. The CDR3 is 15 residues long. Trimming cost V 5 bases and J 4 bases; bases outside gene matches: 3. The CDR3 loop reads CASSRTSGGAYEQYV. CDR3 DNA sequence: TGTGCCAGCAGCCGGACTAGCGGGGGGGCATACGAGCAGTACGTC.

This clonotype was seen ten or more times. CDR3 in DNA: TGCAGCGTTGAAATCACGGGGGACACCGGGGAGCTGTTTTTT. It translates to CSVEITGDTGELFF. V and J are TRBV29-1 and TRBJ2-2; TRBD2 might be the D (6 bases). This CDR3 spans 14 amino acids. Between the trimmed V and J ends, which lost 2 bases and 3 bases, there was a span of 10 bases. CDR1 is SQVTM, CDR2 ANQGSEA, per germline.

Ten or more counts support this clonotype. The chain is built from TRBV15 and TRBJ2-7; D is ambiguous. CDR3 length: 12 residues. The germline CDR1 and CDR2 sequences are LNHNV and YYDKDF (reference sequence). V lost 1 base and J lost 5, with 6 bases in between. The CDR3 DNA is TGTGCCACCAGCAGAGTTCTCGACGAGCAGTACTTC. It codes for CATSRVLDEQYF.

There are many counts of this clonotype. This sequence joins TRBV4-3 and TRBJ1-2; the D gene is possibly TRBD1 (6 bases). From germline, CDR1 is LGHNA and CDR2 YSLEER. The V gene lost 4 bases and the J gene lost 1 base, with 7 bases spanning the gap. The CDR3 loop spans 13 amino acids. The CDR3 coding sequence is TGCGCCAGCAGCCGGACAGTTAACTATGGCTACACCTTC. This encodes CASSRTVNYGYTF.

V is TRBV5-1 and J is TRBJ2-5, with a possible D match to TRBD2 (7 bases). The CDR3 sequence is 15 residues long. The V end lost 5 bases, the J end lost 3 bases, and 17 bases lay between the germline ends. Germline CDR1 SGHRS, CDR2 YFSETQ. CDR3 sequence reads: CASRYPEGGEETQYF. The CDR3 DNA reads TGCGCCAGCAGGTACCCTGAAGGGGGGGAAGAGACCCAGTACTTC.

This clonotype has at least ten counts. The chain uses TRBV20-1 and TRBJ2-5; D ambiguous. This CDR3 is built from 11 residues. Trimming left V 0 bases short and J 7 bases short, with 6 bases between. Germline V gene sequence: CDR1 DFQATT, CDR2 SNEGSKA (reference sequence). The CDR3 is CSARDPRTQYF. The CDR3 DNA reads as TGCAGTGCTAGAGATCCCCGGACCCAGTACTTC.